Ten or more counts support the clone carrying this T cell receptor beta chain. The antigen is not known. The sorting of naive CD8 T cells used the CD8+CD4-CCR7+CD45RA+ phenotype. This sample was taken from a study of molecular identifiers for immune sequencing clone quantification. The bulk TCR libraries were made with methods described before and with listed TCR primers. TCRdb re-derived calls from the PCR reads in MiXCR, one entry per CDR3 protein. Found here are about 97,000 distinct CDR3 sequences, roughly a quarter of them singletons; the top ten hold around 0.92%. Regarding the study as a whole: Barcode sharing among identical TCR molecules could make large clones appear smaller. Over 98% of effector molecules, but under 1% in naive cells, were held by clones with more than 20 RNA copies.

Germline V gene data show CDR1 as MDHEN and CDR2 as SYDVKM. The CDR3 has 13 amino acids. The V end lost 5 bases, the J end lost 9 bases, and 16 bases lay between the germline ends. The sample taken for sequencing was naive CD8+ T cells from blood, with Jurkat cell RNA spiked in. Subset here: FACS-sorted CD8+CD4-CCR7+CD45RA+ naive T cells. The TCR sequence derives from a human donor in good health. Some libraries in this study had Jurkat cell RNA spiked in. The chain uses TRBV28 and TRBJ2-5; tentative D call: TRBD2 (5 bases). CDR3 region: CASSPERSGSQYF. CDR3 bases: TGTGCCAGCAGTCCCGAGCGGTCCGGGTCCCAGTACTTC. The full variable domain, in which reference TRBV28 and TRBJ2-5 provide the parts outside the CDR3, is DVKVTQSSRYLVKRTGEKVFLECVQDMDHENMFWYRQDPGLGLRLIYFSYDVKMKEKGDIPEGYSVSREKKERFSLILESASTNQTSMYLCASSPERSGSQYFGPGTRLLVL.